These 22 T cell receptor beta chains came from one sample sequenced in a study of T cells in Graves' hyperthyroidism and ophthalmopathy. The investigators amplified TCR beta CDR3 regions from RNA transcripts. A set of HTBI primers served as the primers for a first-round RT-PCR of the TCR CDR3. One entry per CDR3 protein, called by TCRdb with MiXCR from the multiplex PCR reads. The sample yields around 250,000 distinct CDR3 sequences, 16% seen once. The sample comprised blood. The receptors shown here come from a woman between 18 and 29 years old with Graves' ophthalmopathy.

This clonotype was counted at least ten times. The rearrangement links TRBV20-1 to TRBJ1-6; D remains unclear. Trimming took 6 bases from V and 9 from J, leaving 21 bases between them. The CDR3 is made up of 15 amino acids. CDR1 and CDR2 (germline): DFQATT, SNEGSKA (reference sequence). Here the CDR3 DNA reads TGCAGTGCATTGGACTTCTCCCTAGGAAGTTCACCCCTCCACTTT. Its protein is CSALDFSLGSSPLHF.

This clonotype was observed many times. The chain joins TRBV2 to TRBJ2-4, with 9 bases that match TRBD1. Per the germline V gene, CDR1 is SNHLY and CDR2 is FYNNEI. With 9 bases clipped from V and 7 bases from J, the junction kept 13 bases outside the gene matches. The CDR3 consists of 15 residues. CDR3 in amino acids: CASGDRALRGNIQYF. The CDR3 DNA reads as TGTGCCAGTGGGGACAGGGCCCTCCGCGGGAACATTCAGTACTTC.

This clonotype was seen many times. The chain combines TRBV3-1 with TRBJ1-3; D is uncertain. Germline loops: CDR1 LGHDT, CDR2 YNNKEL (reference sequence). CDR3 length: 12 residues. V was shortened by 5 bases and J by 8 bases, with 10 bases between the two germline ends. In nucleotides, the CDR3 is TGTGCCAGCAGCGTAACCGGTGACACCATATATTTT. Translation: CASSVTGDTIYF.

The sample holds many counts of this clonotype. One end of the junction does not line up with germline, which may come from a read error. The DNA for the CDR3 is TGTGCTAGCAGAGGAGTTAGCGGGTCCTCCTACGAGCAGTACTTC. It yields the protein CASRGVSGSSYEQYF. The chain couples TRBV2 to TRBJ2-7; TRBD2 matches 7 bases. The CDR3 loop spans 15 amino acids. Germline-derived CDR1 and CDR2 are SNHLY and FYNNEI. Full variable domain (remainder filled in from reference TRBV2 and TRBJ2-7): EPEVTQTPSHQVTQMGQEVILRCVPISNHLYFYWYRQILGQKVEFLVSFYNNEISEKSEIFDDQFSVERPDGSNFTLKIRSTKLEDSAMYFCASRGVSGSSYEQYFGPGTRLTVT.

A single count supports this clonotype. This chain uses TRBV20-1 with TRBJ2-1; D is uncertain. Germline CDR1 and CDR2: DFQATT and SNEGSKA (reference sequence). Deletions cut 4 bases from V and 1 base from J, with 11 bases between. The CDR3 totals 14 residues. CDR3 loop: CSAKSTVSYNEQFF. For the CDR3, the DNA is TGCAGTGCTAAGTCCACAGTTTCCTACAATGAGCAGTTCTTC.

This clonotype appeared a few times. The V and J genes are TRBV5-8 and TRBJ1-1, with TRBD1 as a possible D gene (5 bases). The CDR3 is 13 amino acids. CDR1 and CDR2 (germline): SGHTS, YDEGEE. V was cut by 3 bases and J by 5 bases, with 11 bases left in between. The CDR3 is CASSSGRVTEAFF. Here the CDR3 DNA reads TGTGCCAGCAGCTCTGGCAGGGTTACTGAAGCTTTCTTT.

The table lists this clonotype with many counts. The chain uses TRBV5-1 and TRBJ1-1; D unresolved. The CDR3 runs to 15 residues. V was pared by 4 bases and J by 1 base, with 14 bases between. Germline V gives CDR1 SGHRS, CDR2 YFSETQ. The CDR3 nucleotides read TGCGCCAGCAGCCAAGGCCTCTGGGGGAACACTGAAGCTTTCTTT. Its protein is CASSQGLWGNTEAFF.

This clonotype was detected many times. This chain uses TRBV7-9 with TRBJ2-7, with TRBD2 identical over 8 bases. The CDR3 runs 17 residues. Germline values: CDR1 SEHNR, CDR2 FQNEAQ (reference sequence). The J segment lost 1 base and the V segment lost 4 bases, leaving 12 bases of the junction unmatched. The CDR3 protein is CASSYHLGVAGSYEQYF. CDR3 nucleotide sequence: TGTGCCAGCAGCTACCATCTCGGGGTAGCGGGATCCTACGAGCAGTACTTC.

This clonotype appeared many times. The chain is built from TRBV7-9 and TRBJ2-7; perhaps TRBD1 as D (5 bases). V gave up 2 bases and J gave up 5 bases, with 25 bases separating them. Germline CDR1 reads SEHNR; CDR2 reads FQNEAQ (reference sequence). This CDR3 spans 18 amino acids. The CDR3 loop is CASSLLAIQAKLGDEQYF. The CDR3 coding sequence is TGTGCCAGCAGCTTACTGGCCATACAGGCGAAATTAGGGGACGAGCAGTACTTC.

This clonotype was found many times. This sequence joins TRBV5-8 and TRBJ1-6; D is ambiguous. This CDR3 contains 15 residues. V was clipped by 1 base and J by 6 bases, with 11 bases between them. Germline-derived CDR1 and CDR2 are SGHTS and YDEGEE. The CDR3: CASSLLRGGNSPLHF. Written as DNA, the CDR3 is TGTGCCAGCAGCTTGCTTCGGGGAGGTAATTCACCCCTCCACTTT.

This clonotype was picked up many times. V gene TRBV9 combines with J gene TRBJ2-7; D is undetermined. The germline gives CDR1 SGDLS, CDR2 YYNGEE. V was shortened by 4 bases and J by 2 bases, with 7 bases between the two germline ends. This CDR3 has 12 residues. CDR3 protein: CASSLQTYEQYF. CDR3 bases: TGTGCCAGCAGCTTACAGACCTACGAGCAGTACTTC. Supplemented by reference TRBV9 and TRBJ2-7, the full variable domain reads DSGVTQTPKHLITATGQRVTLRCSPRSGDLSVYWYQQSLDQGLQFLIQYYNGEERAKGNILERFSAQQFPDLHSELNLSSLELGDSALYFCASSLQTYEQYFGPGTRLTVT.

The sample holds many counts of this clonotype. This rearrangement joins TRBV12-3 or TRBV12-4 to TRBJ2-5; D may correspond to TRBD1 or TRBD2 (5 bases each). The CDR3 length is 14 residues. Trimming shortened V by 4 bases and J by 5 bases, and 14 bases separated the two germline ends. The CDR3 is CASSSGPQGETQYF. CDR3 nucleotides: TGTGCCAGCAGTTCGGGACCCCAAGGGGAGACCCAGTACTTC.

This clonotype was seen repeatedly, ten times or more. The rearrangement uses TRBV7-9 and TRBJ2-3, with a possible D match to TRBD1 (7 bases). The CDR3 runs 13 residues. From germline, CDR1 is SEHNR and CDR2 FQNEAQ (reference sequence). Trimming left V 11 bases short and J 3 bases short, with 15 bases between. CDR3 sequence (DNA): TGTGCCTTCAGGGGGGATTGGACAGATACGCAGTATTTT. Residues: CAFRGDWTDTQYF.

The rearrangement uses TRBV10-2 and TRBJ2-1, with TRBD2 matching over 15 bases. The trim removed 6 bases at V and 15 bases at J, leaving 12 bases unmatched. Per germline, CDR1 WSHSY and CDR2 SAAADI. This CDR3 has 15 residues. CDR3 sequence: CASREPGLAGGRPFF. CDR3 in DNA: TGCGCCAGCAGGGAACCGGGACTAGCGGGAGGCCGTCCGTTCTTC.

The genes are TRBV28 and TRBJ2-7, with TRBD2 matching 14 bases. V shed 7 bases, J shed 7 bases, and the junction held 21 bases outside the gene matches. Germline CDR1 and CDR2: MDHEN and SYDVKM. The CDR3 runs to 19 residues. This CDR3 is CASNPTVRTSGGTTWEQYF. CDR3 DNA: TGTGCCAGCAACCCAACGGTGAGGACTAGCGGGGGGACGACCTGGGAGCAGTACTTC.

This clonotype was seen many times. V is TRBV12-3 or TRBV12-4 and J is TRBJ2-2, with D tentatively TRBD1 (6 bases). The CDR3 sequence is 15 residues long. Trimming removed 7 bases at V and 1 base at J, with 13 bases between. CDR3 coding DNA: TGTGCCAGCAAAAGGCCAGGGGTGAACACCGGGGAGCTGTTTTTT. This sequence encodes CASKRPGVNTGELFF.

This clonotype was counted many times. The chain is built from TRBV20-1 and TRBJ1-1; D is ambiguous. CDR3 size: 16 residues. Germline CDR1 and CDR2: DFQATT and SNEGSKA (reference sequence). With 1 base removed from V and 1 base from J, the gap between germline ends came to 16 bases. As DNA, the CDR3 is TGCAGTGCTAGAGTAATTCGGGAATACCAGAACACTGAAGCTTTCTTT. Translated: CSARVIREYQNTEAFF.

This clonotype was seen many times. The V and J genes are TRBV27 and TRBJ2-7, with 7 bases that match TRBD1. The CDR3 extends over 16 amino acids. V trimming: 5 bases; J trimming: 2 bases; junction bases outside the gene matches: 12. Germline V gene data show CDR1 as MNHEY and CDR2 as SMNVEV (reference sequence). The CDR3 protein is CASSLTKGQFAYEQYF. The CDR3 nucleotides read TGTGCCAGCAGTCTTACTAAGGGACAGTTCGCCTACGAGCAGTACTTC.

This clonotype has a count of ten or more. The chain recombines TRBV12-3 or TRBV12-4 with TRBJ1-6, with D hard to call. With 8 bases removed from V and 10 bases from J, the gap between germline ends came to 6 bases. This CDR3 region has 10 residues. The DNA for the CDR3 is TGTGCCAGCGGTGGGTCACCCCTCCACTTT. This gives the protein CASGGSPLHF.

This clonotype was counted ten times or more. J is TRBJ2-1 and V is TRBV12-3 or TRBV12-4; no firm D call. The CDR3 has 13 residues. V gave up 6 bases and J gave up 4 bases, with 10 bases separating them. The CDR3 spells CASSLGKYNEQFF. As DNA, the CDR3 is TGTGCCAGCAGCCTAGGGAAATACAATGAGCAGTTCTTC.

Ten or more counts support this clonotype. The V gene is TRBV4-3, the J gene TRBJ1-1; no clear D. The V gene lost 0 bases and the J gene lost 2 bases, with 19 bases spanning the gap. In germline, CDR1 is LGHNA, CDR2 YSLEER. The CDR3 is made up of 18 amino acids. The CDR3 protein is CASSQEAFTFGYNTEAFF. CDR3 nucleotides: TGCGCCAGCAGCCAAGAGGCATTTACCTTTGGGTATAACACTGAAGCTTTCTTT.

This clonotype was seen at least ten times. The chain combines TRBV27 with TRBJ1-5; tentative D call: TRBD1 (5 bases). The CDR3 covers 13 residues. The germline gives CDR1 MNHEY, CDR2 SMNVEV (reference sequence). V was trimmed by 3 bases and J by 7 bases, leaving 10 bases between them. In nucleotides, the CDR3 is TGTGCCAGCAGTTTCGGCAGGGACCAGCCCCAGCATTTT. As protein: CASSFGRDQPQHF.